This T cell receptor beta chain was found in a study of early T cells in non-severe SARS-CoV-2 infection. At the level of the study: Sequencing of unsorted whole blood was done on bulk RNA, leaving chains unpaired. Study-level results: CD4 and private specificities were missed by VDJdb matching, which favored anti-spike CD8 responses.

Individual cDNA molecules each received unique molecular identifiers attached to them. TCRdb redid the calling of the 5' RACE reads with MiXCR, one entry per CDR3 protein. Among approximately 79,000 distinct CDR3 sequences listed, roughly 13% were seen once. Trimming pared 4 bases from V and 7 bases from J, leaving 8 bases between. Looked up from germline, CDR1 is SGHAT and CDR2 is FQNNGV. This CDR3 is built from 12 residues. In this sample, this clonotype turned up many times. The antigen is unknown. This chain connects TRBV11-2 to TRBJ2-1; D is unclear. The material sequenced was whole blood. The clonotype originates from an adult who was a healthcare worker with PCR-confirmed SARS-CoV-2 infection or an uninfected control (not recorded which). CDR3 amino acids: CASSSYQNEQFF. CDR3 sequence (DNA): TGTGCCAGCAGCTCTTATCAAAATGAGCAGTTCTTC.